What follows are 3 T cell receptor beta chains derived from one specimen sequenced in a study of blood T cell repertoires in COVID-19. TCRdb keeps only in-frame clones here, not all; method: immunoSEQ multiplex PCR. Of tens of thousands of clones in the sample, roughly 88% were seen once. Sequenced sample: peripheral blood. These receptor sequences come from a human donor in a cohort sampled during active COVID-19.

V is TRBV6-2 or TRBV6-3 and J is TRBJ2-2; D is perhaps TRBD1 (5 bases). Germline lookup yields CDR1 MNHEY and CDR2 SVGEGT. V lost 0 bases and J lost 2, with 7 bases in between. This CDR3 has 15 residues. This CDR3 is CASSYSDSNTGELFF. In DNA form, the CDR3 reads TGTGCCAGCAGTTACTCCGACAGTAACACCGGGGAGCTGTTTTTT.

This chain connects TRBV18 to TRBJ2-4, with D possibly matching TRBD2 (7 bases). Germline CDR1 reads KGHSH; CDR2 reads LQKENI. The length of the CDR3 is 15 residues. V lost 0 bases, J lost 6 bases, and 12 bases lay in between. CDR3: CASSPPRGPGNIQYF. CDR3 sequence (DNA): TGTGCCAGCTCACCACCGCGGGGGCCGGGAAACATTCAGTACTTC.

The gene calls are TRBV15 and TRBJ2-5; D gene uncertain. This CDR3 has 13 residues. Trimming removed 6 bases at V and 1 base at J, with 9 bases between. Germline CDR1 reads LNHNV; CDR2 reads YYDKDF (reference sequence). The CDR3 sequence is CATRGYTQETQYF. CDR3 in DNA: TGTGCCACCAGGGGCTATACCCAAGAGACCCAGTACTTC.